The present TCR beta chain was sequenced within a study of T-cell reconstitution after alpha-beta-depleted transplantation in children. General study points: Counts and diversity of T cells one year after transplant came mostly from newly produced T cells. Reported findings indicate that, about two months after transplant, alpha-beta T cells came from several hundred expanded clones, which were derived from non-depleted graft cells.

TCRbeta library construction was performed incorporating unique molecular identifiers. TCRdb passed the PCR reads through MiXCR, listing each CDR3 protein once. The sample records fewer than 700,000 distinct CDR3 sequences, about an eighth being singletons. As to this clonotype: Its antigen remains unknown.

The sequences come from PBMCs, mostly from graft donor cells, collected 360 days after TCRalphabeta/CD19-depleted stem cell transplant. This TCR derives from a male patient aged 10 to 17 who had a stem cell transplant for acute myeloid leukemia, so the T cells may come from the graft donor.

CDR3 DNA: TGTGCCAGCAGCTCCAGACTAGTCGCAGATACGCAGTATTTT. Translation: CASSSRLVADTQYF. J is TRBJ2-3 and V is TRBV7-8, with TRBD2 as a possible D gene (6 bases). The germline V and J ends were trimmed by 4 bases and 4 bases, with 12 bases remaining between them. The CDR3 totals 14 residues. Looked up from germline, CDR1 is SGHVS and CDR2 is FQNEAQ.